This TCR beta chain was observed in a study of tumour-infiltrating T cells in Burkitt lymphoma. In the study overall: Survival, overall and progression-free, tracked with productive clonality.

This CDR3 is 16 amino acids long. V was shortened by 3 bases and J by 1 base, with 15 bases between the two germline ends. CDR1 and CDR2 (germline): PRHDT, FYEKMQ (reference sequence). This clone was found a few times. Repertoires were generated with immunoSEQ multiplex PCR, while TCRdb's copy carries only in-frame clones and drops some. The sample yields roughly 15,000 clones, roughly 80% seen once. This TCR was sampled from a human donor with diffuse large B-cell lymphoma. What was sequenced was tumor tissue. The chain combines TRBV13 with TRBJ2-5; D may correspond to TRBD1 or TRBD2 (6 bases each). This CDR3 is CASSLEGEVGQETQYF. CDR3 in DNA: TGTGCCAGCAGCTTGGAGGGGGAAGTAGGCCAAGAGACCCAGTACTTC.